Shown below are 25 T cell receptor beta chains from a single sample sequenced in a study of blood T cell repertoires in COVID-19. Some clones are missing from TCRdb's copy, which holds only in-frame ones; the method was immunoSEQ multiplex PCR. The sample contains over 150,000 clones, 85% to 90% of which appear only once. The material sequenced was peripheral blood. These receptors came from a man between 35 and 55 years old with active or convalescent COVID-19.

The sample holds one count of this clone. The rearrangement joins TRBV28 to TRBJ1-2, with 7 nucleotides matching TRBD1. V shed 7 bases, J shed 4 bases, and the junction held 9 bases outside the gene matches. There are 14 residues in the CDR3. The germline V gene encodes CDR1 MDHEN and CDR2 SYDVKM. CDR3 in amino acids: CASNAGGGSYGYTF. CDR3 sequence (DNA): TGTGCCAGCAACGCAGGGGGAGGAAGCTATGGCTACACCTTC.

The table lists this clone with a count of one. The CDR3 sequence: CASGWSGPSNQPQHF. The CDR3 DNA reads as TGTGCTAGTGGTTGGTCAGGCCCCTCTAATCAGCCCCAGCATTTT. The V gene is TRBV12-5, the J gene TRBJ1-5, with unresolved D. From germline, CDR1 is LGHNT and CDR2 FRNRAP. CDR3 length: 15 amino acids. The germline V and J ends were trimmed by 4 bases and 4 bases, with 14 bases remaining between them.

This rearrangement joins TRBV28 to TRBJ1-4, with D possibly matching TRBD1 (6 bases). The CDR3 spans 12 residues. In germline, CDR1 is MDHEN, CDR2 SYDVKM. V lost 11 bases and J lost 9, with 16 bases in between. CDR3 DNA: TGTGCCCTGACAGGCCTACAAAAAAAACTGTTTTTT. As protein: CALTGLQKKLFF.

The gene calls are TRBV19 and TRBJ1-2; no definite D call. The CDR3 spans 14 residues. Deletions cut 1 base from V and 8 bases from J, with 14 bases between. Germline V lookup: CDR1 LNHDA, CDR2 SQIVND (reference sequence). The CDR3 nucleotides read TGTGCCAGTAGTATAGTTGGACCCGCGGGGGGCTACACCTTC. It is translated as CASSIVGPAGGYTF.

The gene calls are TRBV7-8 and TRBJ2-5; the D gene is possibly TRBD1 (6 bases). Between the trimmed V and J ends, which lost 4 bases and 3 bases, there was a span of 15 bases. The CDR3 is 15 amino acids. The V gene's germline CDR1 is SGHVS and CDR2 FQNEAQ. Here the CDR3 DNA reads TGTGCCAGCAGCTCCTACCCGGGACAAAAAGAGACCCAGTACTTC. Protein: CASSSYPGQKETQYF. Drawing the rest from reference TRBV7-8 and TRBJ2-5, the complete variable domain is GAGVSQSPRYKVAKRGQDVALRCDPISGHVSLFWYQQALGQGPEFLTYFQNEAQLDKSGLPSDRFFAERPEGSVSTLKIQRTQQEDSAVYLCASSSYPGQKETQYFGPGTRLLVL.

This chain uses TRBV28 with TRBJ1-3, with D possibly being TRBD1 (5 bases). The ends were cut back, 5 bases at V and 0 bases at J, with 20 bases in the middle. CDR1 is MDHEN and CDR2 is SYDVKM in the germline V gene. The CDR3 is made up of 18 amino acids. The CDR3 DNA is TGTGCCAGCAGTCCTGGATTTGGACACATCTACTCTGGAAACACCATATATTTT. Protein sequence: CASSPGFGHIYSGNTIYF.

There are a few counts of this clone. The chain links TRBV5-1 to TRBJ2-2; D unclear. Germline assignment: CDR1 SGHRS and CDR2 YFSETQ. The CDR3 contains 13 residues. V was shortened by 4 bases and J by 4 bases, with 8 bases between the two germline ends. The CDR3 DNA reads TGCGCCAGCAGCCCCCCGAGCACCGGGGAGCTGTTTTTT. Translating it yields CASSPPSTGELFF.

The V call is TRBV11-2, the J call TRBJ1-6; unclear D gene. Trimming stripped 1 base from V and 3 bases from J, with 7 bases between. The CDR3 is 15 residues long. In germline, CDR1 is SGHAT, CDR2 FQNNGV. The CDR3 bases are TGTGCCAGCAGCTTAGCCAGGCACTATAATTCACCCCTCCACTTT. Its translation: CASSLARHYNSPLHF.

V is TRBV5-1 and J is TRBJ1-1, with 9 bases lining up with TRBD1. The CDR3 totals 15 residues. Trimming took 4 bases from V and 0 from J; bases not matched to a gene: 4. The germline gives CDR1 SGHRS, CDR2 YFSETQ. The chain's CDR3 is CASSTGQGMNTEAFF. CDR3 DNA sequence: TGCGCCAGCAGCACGGGACAGGGCATGAACACTGAAGCTTTCTTT.

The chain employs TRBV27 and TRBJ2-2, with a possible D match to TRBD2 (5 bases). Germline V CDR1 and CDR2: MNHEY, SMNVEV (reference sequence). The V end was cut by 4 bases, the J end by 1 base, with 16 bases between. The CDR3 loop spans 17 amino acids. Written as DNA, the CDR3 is TGTGCCAGCAGTTATGCGAGGGCACACCTGAACACCGGGGAGCTGTTTTTT. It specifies CASSYARAHLNTGELFF.

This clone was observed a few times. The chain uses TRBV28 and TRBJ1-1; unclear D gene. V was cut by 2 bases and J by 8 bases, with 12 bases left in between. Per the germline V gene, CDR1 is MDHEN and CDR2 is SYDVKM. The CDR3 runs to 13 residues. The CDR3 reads CASSLRKAGEAFF. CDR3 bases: TGTGCCAGCAGTTTAAGGAAAGCGGGCGAAGCTTTCTTT.

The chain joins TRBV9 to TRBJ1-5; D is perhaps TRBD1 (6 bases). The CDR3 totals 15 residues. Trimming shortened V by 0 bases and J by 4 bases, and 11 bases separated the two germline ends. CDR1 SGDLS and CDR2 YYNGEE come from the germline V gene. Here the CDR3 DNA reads TGTGCCAGCAGCGTAGGTCAGGGGCGGAATCAGCCCCAGCATTTT. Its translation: CASSVGQGRNQPQHF.

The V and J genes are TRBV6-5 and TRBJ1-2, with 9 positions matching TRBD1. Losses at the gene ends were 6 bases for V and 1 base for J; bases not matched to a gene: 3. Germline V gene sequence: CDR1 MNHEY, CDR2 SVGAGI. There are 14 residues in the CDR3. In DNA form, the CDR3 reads TGTGCCAGCAGAGGACAGGGGATTAACTATGGCTACACCTTC. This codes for CASRGQGINYGYTF.

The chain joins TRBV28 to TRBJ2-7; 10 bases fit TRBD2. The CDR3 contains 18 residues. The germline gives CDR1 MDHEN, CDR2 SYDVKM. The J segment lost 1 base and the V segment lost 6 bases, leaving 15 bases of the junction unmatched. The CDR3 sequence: CASRQPPIRTSGSYEQYF. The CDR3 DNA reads TGTGCCAGCAGACAACCCCCTATACGGACTAGCGGATCCTACGAGCAGTACTTC.

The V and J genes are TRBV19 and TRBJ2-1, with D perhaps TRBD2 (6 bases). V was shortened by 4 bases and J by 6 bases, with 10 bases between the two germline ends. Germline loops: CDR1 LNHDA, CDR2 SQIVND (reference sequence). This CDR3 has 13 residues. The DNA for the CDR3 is TGTGCCAGTAGTACGGGGGTCCCCAATGAGCAGTTCTTC. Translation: CASSTGVPNEQFF.

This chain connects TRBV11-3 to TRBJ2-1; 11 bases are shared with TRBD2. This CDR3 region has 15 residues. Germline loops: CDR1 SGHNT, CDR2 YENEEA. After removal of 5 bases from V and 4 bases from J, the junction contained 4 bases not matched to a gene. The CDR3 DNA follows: TGTGCCAGCAGCCCCGGGACTAGCGGATACAATGAGCAGTTCTTC. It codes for CASSPGTSGYNEQFF.

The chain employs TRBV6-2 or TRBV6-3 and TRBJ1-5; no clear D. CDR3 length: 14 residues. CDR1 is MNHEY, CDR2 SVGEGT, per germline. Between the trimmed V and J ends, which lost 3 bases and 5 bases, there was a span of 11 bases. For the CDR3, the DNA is TGTGCCAGCAGTTATGGCGTCAGGCATCAGCCCCAGCATTTT. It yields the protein CASSYGVRHQPQHF.

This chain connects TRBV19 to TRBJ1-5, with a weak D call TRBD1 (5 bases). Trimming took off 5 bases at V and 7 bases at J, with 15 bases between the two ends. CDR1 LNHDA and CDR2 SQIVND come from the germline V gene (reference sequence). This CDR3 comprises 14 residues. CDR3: CASSSGTRGQPQHF. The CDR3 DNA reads TGTGCCAGTAGTTCCGGGACTCGGGGACAGCCCCAGCATTTT. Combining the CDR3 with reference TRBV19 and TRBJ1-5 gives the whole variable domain DGGITQSPKYLFRKEGQNVTLSCEQNLNHDAMYWYRQDPGQGLRLIYYSQIVNDFQKGDIAEGYSVSREKKESFPLTVTSAQKNPTAFYLCASSSGTRGQPQHFGDGTRLSIL.

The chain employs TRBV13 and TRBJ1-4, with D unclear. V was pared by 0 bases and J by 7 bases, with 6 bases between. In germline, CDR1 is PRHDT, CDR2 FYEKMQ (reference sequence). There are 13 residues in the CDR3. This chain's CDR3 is CASSLGQAEKLFF. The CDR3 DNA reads TGTGCCAGCAGCTTAGGGCAAGCTGAAAAACTGTTTTTT.

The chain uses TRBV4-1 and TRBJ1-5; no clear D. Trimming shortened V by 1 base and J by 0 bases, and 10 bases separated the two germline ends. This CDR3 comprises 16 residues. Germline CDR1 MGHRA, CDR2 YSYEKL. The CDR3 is CASSQGAAYSNQPQHF. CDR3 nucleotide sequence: TGCGCCAGCAGCCAAGGGGCAGCTTATAGCAATCAGCCCCAGCATTTT.

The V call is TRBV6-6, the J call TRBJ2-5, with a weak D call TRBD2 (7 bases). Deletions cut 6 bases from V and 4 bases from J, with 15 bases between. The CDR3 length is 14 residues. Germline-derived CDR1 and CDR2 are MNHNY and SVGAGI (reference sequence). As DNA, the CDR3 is TGTGCCAGCAGCTCAGCGGGACACTTAGAGACCCAGTACTTC. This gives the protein CASSSAGHLETQYF.

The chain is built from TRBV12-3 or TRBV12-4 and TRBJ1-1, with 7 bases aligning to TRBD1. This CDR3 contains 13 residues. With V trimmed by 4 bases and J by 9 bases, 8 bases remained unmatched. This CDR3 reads CASSSRTGLKAFF. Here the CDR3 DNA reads TGTGCCAGCAGTTCCCGGACAGGCCTCAAAGCTTTCTTT.

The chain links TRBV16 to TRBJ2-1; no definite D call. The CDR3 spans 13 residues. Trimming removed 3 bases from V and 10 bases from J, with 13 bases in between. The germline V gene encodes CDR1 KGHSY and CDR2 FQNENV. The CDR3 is CASSHASPPEQFF. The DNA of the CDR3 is TGTGCCAGCAGCCACGCGTCACCTCCCGAGCAGTTCTTC.

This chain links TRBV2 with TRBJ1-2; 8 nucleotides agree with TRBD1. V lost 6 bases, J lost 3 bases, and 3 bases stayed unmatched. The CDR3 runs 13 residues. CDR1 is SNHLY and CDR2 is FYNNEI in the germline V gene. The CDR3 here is CASRETGDYGYTF. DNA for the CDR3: TGTGCCAGCAGGGAGACAGGGGACTATGGCTACACCTTC.

The CDR3 loop reads CASSPRGYNEQFF. DNA for the CDR3: TGTGCCAGCAGCCCCCGGGGTTACAATGAGCAGTTCTTC. V gene TRBV11-2 combines with J gene TRBJ2-1; a weak D match, TRBD2 (5 bases). The CDR3 loop spans 13 amino acids. Per the germline V gene, CDR1 is SGHAT and CDR2 is FQNNGV. With 5 bases removed from V and 4 bases from J, the gap between germline ends came to 9 bases.